This TCR beta chain was recovered during a study of long-term antiretroviral therapy in people with HIV. The CDR3 runs to 16 residues. Germline V gene sequence: CDR1 KGHSH, CDR2 LQKENI. The V and J ends lost 3 bases and 0 bases respectively, with 13 bases between them. The immunoSEQ assay was v3.0, run at survey level. Sequenced by immunoSEQ multiplex PCR; TCRdb stores in-frame clones only, minus some. The sample yields some 20,000 clones, about four fifths seen once. The sequence was collected from a man in his late teens or twenties with HIV. The source material was unsorted PBMCs, sampled 0.9 years after starting antiretroviral therapy. The rearrangement uses TRBV18 and TRBJ2-3; weak D call: TRBD1 (5 bases). The CDR3 bases are TGTGCCAGCTCACCTAGGACAAGTACTAGCACAGATACGCAGTATTTT. Its translation is CASSPRTSTSTDTQYF.